This TCR beta chain was obtained from a study of a mutant IDH1 vaccine in newly diagnosed glioma. Study details: Most patients had radiochemotherapy with temozolomide before enrollment; others had one alone. General observations from the study: No link was apparently found between pseudoprogression and changes in top peripheral T cell clonotypes.

This clone has just one count. What it recognizes is unknown. Germline V gene data show CDR1 as SGHAT and CDR2 as FQNNGV. CDR3 length: 17 amino acids. V shed 5 bases and J 3 bases; nucleotides not matched to a gene: 7. Profiling relied on immunoSEQ multiplex PCR, and the TCRdb table lists in-frame clones only, not all of them. The data show 85,000 to 100,000 clones, with just under 80% seen just once and 7.5% held by the top ten. Time point here: baseline, week 1 (first vaccination visit). Treatment indicated: pre-vaccination baseline after standard-of-care therapy. Diagnosis in the donors showed new WHO grade 3 or 4 astrocytomas that were IDH1-mutant and ATRX-lost.

Sequenced here: PBMCs, sampled from a glioma patient treated with radiotherapy, temozolomide or both. The V and J genes are TRBV11-2 and TRBJ2-3, with 14 bases matching TRBD2. The origin of this receptor is a man in his forties with glioma. The CDR3 region has the DNA TGTGCCAGCAGCCCCCGACTAGCGGGGGGGGAAACAGATACGCAGTATTTT. Protein: CASSPRLAGGETDTQYF.